This note documents a single T cell receptor (beta chain) sequence. Its antigen is undetermined. The data stem from a study of CD8 T cells in Susac syndrome. Across the study: Of the sequenced Susac syndrome patients, more than five had active disease and about 8 were in remission.

Sequencing of TCR beta was performed on blood CD8+ and CD4+ T cells. Whole-study results and caveats: The study's TCR sequencing and HLA analysis covered a relatively small number of individuals, and the study acknowledged this.

Random hexamers primed reverse transcription of about 0.5 to 1 ug RNA. The TCR beta CDR3 was amplified by immunoSEQ multiplex PCR across 54 Vbeta, 13 Jbeta. TCRdb processed the immunoSEQ multiplex PCR reads anew with MiXCR; each CDR3 protein has one entry. The sample holds under 200,000 distinct CDR3 sequences; almost 96% are singletons and the top ten take approximately 0.1%. Source material: CD4+ T cells from PBMCs. The sequence was obtained from a human donor with Susac syndrome.

The CDR3, as DNA: TGTGCCAGCAGCTTAATCAGGGGTGGCGAGCAGTACTTC. Amino acid sequence: CASSLIRGGEQYF. The V call is TRBV7-3, the J call TRBJ2-7; perhaps TRBD1 as D (6 bases). In germline, CDR1 is SGHTA, CDR2 FQGTGA. V was shortened by 1 base and J by 6 bases, with 10 bases between the two germline ends. The CDR3 has 13 amino acids.